This T cell receptor (beta chain) was captured in a study of blood T cell repertoires in COVID-19. Looked up from germline, CDR1 is DFQATT and CDR2 is SNEGSKA (reference sequence). Deletions cut 1 base from V and 15 bases from J, with 13 bases between. CDR3 length: 11 amino acids. Clones were sequenced by immunoSEQ multiplex PCR, and TCRdb holds only the in-frame ones, with some missing. The sample shows around 290,000 clones, 88% of them seen only once. The receptor's source is a woman aged 55-69 years in a cohort exposed to, infected with or recovered from COVID-19 (not recorded which). This chain connects TRBV20-1 to TRBJ2-1; perhaps TRBD2 as D (7 bases). The sample consisted of PBMCs or T cells enriched from blood (not recorded which). DNA of the CDR3: TGCAGTGCTAGAGCCCTCGGGGGGCGGTTCTTC. Residues: CSARALGGRFF.